The clone carrying this T cell receptor (beta chain) has a handful of counts. What it recognizes is unknown. This sample was taken from a study of T cells in localized non-small cell lung cancer. Sequencing was performed with immunoSEQ multiplex PCR; in TCRdb, only in-frame clones are kept and a portion is missing. This sample has around 2,100 clones, with roughly 24% found just once. General study findings and limits: Compared with tumor, uninvolved adjacent lung displayed greater T cell clonality, ranking highest overall. Elevated circulating T cell density in blood was associated with longer overall survival.

Germline V CDR1 and CDR2: SGDLS, YYNGEE. V lost 4 bases and J lost 0; bases outside the gene matches: 2. The CDR3 is 16 amino acids. Sequencing was performed on lung tumor tissue, taken before any cancer treatment. This TCR derives from an older female donor with stage II lung adenocarcinoma. The chain is built from TRBV9 and TRBJ2-1, with TRBD2 identical over 12 bases. The CDR3 region has the DNA TGTGCCAGCAGCCCGACTAGCGGGAGCTCCTACAATGAGCAGTTCTTC. This gives the protein CASSPTSGSSYNEQFF.